This TCR beta chain was captured by sequencing in a study of T cell responses to AZD1222 COVID-19 vaccine. Overall study results and limits: There were vaccine-associated CD4 TCRs across spike, dominant at 160-218 and 743-854. It was only a handful of AZD1222 recipients who were seropositive at baseline. White British ancestry dominated among donors, who included more females, and clonal diversity was possibly underestimated.

TCRdb's copy holds only in-frame clones and misses some; the assay was immunoSEQ multiplex PCR. The sample contains about 76,000 clones, over 60% of which appear only once. On this clone itself: Its antigen is undetermined.

CDR3 length equals 14 residues. The junction had 9 bases not matched to a gene; V was cut back by 7 bases and J by 2 bases. The V gene's germline CDR1 is GTSNPN and CDR2 SVGIG (reference sequence). The rearrangement links TRBV30 to TRBJ1-2; 8 bases are a match to TRBD1. The origin of this receptor is an adult who received the MenACWY meningococcal vaccine as a control. Sequencing used peripheral blood, obtained 28 days after the second dose of the MenACWY control vaccine. CDR3 nucleotide sequence: TGTGCCTACCACCGGGACAGGCCCAACTATGGCTACACCTTC. It translates to CAYHRDRPNYGYTF.